The T cell receptor (beta chain) described here comes from a study of blood T cell repertoires in COVID-19. About the study: T cells, B-cell-depleted T cells, or PBMCs supplied cDNA or gDNA.

Original processing methods: The assay estimated nucleated cells by amplifying reference gene primers. Clones were read by immunoSEQ multiplex PCR, and TCRdb kept only the in-frame ones, dropping some. V, J and clone size are those of that table, while D and trimming were read from the DNA. The table has approximately 350,000 clones, 75% to 90% seen once; the top ten hold around 7.4%. One Seattle source followed patients from active infection through their disease course. The V gene end was trimmed by 2 bases and the J gene end by 6 bases; junction bases not matched to a gene: 7. The CDR3 covers 16 residues. From germline, CDR1 is MDHEN and CDR2 SYDVKM.

Sequencing input: peripheral blood. The receptor was isolated from a woman in her sixties or seventies with COVID-19, enrolled during active disease. The V and J genes are TRBV28 and TRBJ2-1, with TRBD2 matching over 10 bases. DNA of the CDR3: TGTGCCAGCAGTTTAGCGGGAGCGGGGGGGGGCAATGAGCAGTTCTTC. It yields the protein CASSLAGAGGGNEQFF.